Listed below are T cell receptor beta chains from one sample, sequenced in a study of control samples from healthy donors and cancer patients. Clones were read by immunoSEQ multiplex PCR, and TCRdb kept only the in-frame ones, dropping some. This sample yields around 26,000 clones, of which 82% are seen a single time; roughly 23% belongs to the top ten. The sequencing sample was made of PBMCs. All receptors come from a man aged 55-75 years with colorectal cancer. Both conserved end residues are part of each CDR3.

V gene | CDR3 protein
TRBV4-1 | CASSFLGLAGAGDEQFF
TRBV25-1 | CASSKPGGNTGELFF
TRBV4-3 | CASSQDPGGGAGDEQFF
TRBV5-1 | CASRRGTSGGLPVYEQYF
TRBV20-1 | CSASQGTGGSGANVLTF
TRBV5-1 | CASSLAGFTEAFF
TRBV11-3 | CASSLDSGGPYNEQFF
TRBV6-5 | CASGRPTEAFF
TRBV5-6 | CASSLILESTDTQYF
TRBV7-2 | CASSITAVGTDTQYF
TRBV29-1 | CSVEIGQQGDTQYF
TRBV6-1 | CASREGQTSNQPQHF
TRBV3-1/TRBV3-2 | CASTRGGNTEAFF
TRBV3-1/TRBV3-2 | CASSQASTRRSGNTIYF
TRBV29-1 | CSGGDIRNYGYTF
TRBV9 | CASSPIGTGYNEQFF
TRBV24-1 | CATSDQAGRCYEQYF
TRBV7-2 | CASSLVYEQYF
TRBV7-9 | CASSLLLAGGTDTQYF
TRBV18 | CASSPRTSGDTTDTQYF
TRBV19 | CASNLRGGYNEQFF
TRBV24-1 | CATSDRDRVGYTF
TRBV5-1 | CASSLGTHRSTEAFF
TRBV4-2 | CASSQVLGLAGASTDTQYF
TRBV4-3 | CASSLERDTDTEAFF
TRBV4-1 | CASSQEGRGRQEETQYF
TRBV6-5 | CASSYGRGGAGELFF
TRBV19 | CASSAPLGTALEHNEKLFF